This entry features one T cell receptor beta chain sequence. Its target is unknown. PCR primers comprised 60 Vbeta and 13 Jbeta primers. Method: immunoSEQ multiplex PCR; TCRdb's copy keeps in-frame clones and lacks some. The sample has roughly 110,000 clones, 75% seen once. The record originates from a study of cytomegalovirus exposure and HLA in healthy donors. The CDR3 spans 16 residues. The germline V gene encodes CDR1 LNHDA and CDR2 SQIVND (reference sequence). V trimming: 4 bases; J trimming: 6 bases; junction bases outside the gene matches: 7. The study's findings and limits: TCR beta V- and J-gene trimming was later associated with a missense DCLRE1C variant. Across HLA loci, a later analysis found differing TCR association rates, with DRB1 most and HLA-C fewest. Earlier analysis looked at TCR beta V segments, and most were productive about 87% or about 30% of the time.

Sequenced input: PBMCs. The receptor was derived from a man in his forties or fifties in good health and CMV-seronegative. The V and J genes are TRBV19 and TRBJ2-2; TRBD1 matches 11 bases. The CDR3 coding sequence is TGTGCCAGTAGTAGAGGGACAGGGGGTTCTTCCGGGGAGCTGTTTTTT. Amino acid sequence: CASSRGTGGSSGELFF.